Listed below are T cell receptor beta chains from one sample, sequenced in a study of shared clonotypes between healthy human individuals. The data were produced by immunoSEQ multiplex PCR, yet TCRdb's version contains in-frame clones alone and is incomplete. The sample has 90,000 to 120,000 clones; around 68% are singletons. The material sequenced was memory CD8+ T cells sorted from blood. The receptors were gathered from a woman aged 25 to 45 in good health. Both conserved end residues are part of each CDR3. A D gene is named only where the DNA matches it firmly. Part of the rows lack a size; the others show once, few, many or a class for expanded clones.

size	J	D	V	DNA	CDR3
few	TRBJ1-1	NA	TRBV7-9	TGTGCCAGCAGCTTAGTGCGGGGGACTGAAGCTTTCTTT	CASSLVRGTEAFF
NA	TRBJ1-2	TRBD1	TRBV6-5	TGTGCCAGCAGGCCGCAGGCGCAGGGGGTCAGTGGCTACACCTTC	CASRPQAQGVSGYTF
NA	TRBJ1-2	TRBD1	TRBV7-2	TGTGCCAGCAGCGGCCAGGGGGTGGATGGCTACACCTTC	CASSGQGVDGYTF
few	TRBJ1-1	NA	TRBV10-2	TGCGCCAGCAGACCCGCCTTGAACACTGAAGCTTTCTTT	CASRPALNTEAFF
NA	TRBJ2-2	NA	TRBV9	TGTGCCAGCAGCGTCGGGCACACGAACACCGGGGAGCTGTTTTTT	CASSVGHTNTGELFF
NA	TRBJ2-2	TRBD1	TRBV4-1	TGCGCCAGCAGCCCACGACAGGGTGCCACCGGGGAGCTGTTTTTT	CASSPRQGATGELFF
NA	TRBJ1-1	NA	TRBV2	TGTGCCAGCAGTGGACAGGAGGGACCGAACACTGAAGCTTTCTTT	CASSGQEGPNTEAFF
NA	TRBJ2-5	NA	TRBV15	TGTGCCACCAGCAGAGATAGCCTACAAGAGACCCAGTACTTC	CATSRDSLQETQYF
NA	TRBJ2-7	TRBD2	TRBV28	TGTGCCAGCAATGGACTAGCGGTCTACGAGCAGTACTTC	CASNGLAVYEQYF
NA	TRBJ2-7	NA	TRBV27	TGTGCCAGCAGTTTAACTAGCTCCTACGAGCAGTACTTC	CASSLTSSYEQYF
few	TRBJ2-1	TRBD2	TRBV2	TGTGCCAGCAGTGGGGGACTAGCGGCCGTCTACAATGAGCAGTTCTTC	CASSGGLAAVYNEQFF
NA	TRBJ2-5	NA	TRBV19	TGTGCCAGTAGTGACGGACAGCGGCGTTCGGGCGAGACCCAGTACTTC	CASSDGQRRSGETQYF
NA	TRBJ1-2	NA	TRBV10-3	TGTGCCTGCGGACCCCGAGGGATCTATGGCTACACCTTC	CACGPRGIYGYTF
NA	TRBJ2-1	TRBD1	TRBV25-1	TGTGCCAGCAGGAAAGGGCAGGGGGACAATGAGCAGTTCTTC	CASRKGQGDNEQFF
NA	TRBJ2-7	NA	TRBV2	TGTGCCAGCAGTGAAGGGACCGCCGCCTACGAGCAGTACTTC	CASSEGTAAYEQYF
NA	TRBJ2-1	NA	TRBV7-2	TGTGCCAGCAGCATTAACAAACCTAACTACAATGAGCAGTTCTTC	CASSINKPNYNEQFF
NA	TRBJ2-2	NA	TRBV4-1	TGCGCCAGCAGCCAAGACAGAGTCGGCACCTGGGCCGGGGAGCTGTTTTTT	CASSQDRVGTWAGELFF
NA	TRBJ2-7	NA	TRBV4-1	TGCGCCAGCAGCCAAGGCGCGGGTTACGAGCAGTACTTC	CASSQGAGYEQYF
NA	TRBJ2-5	TRBD2	TRBV7-9	TGTGCCAGCAGCTTAATTAGCGGGAGTGATGAGACCCAGTACTTC	CASSLISGSDETQYF
few	TRBJ2-1	TRBD2	TRBV27	TGTGCCAGCAGTTTACTGGCGGGAGGGCTGAATGAGCAGTTCTTC	CASSLLAGGLNEQFF
few	TRBJ2-3	NA	TRBV27	TGTGCCAGCGCTTGGAGGGGAGACAGCACAGATACGCAGTATTTT	CASAWRGDSTDTQYF
NA	TRBJ2-7	NA	TRBV2	TGTGCCAGCAGCCACACGGACAGCCATGCCTACGAGCAGTACTTC	CASSHTDSHAYEQYF
NA	TRBJ1-4	TRBD1	TRBV15	TGTGCCACCAGCAGGAACACCGGGACAGGGGACGAAAAACTGTTTTTT	CATSRNTGTGDEKLFF
NA	TRBJ1-2	NA	TRBV28	TGTGCCAGCAGTTTCGGCAGGGAATATGGCTACACCTTC	CASSFGREYGYTF
NA	TRBJ2-1	TRBD1	TRBV5-6	TGTGCCAGCACACAGGGGGTAGGTTGGAATGAGCAGTTCTTC	CASTQGVGWNEQFF
NA	TRBJ2-2	NA	TRBV15	TGTGCCACCAGCGTAGGGGGGGACACCGGGGAGCTGTTTTTT	CATSVGGDTGELFF
once	TRBJ2-3	TRBD2	TRBV13	TGTGCCAGCAGCAACTTAGCGGGGCCGAGTACGCAGTATTTT	CASSNLAGPSTQYF
NA	TRBJ2-7	TRBD2	TRBV7-9	TGTGCCAGCAGCAGAAAGAGGACAGGGCTTCTAGCGGGAGGTTACGAGCAGTACTTC	CASSRKRTGLLAGGYEQYF
few	TRBJ2-5	TRBD1	TRBV19	TGTGCCAGTAGTCCAGGACAGGGACTGACTGTATACTTC	CASSPGQGLTVYF
once	TRBJ2-7	TRBD1	TRBV2	TGTGCCAGCAGGGACCTATGGGACAGGGCCTACGAGCAGTACTTC	CASRDLWDRAYEQYF
few	TRBJ2-2	TRBD2	TRBV29-1	TGCAGCGTTTTCACTAGCGGGAGGGCCGGGGAGCTGTTTTTT	CSVFTSGRAGELFF
NA	TRBJ2-7	NA	TRBV18	TGTGCCAGCTCACTCGACAGCAACTACGAGCAGTACTTC	CASSLDSNYEQYF
NA	TRBJ2-3	NA	TRBV6-4	TGTGCCAGCATCGGAGTGGGTGCTAGCACAGATACGCAGTATTTT	CASIGVGASTDTQYF
NA	TRBJ2-1	NA	TRBV6-1	TGTGCCAGCAGTACCGGGACAAACTCCTACAATGAGCAGTTCTTC	CASSTGTNSYNEQFF
NA	TRBJ1-5	NA	TRBV19	TGTGCCAGTAGTATAATCTTGGACGGGTGGCCCCAGCATTTT	CASSIILDGWPQHF
NA	TRBJ2-5	NA	TRBV6-1	TGTGCCAGCAGTGAAGTGTTGCTGCGTTACCAAGAGACCCAGTACTTC	CASSEVLLRYQETQYF
many	TRBJ2-5	NA	TRBV5-1	TGCGCCAGCAGCCTGACCCCGGGGGAGACCCAGTACTTC	CASSLTPGETQYF